Included here is one T cell receptor (beta chain) sequence, with context. CDR1 is SGHRS and CDR2 is YFSETQ in the germline V gene. The CDR3 has 14 amino acids. V lost 0 bases, J lost 2 bases, and 6 bases lay in between. The entry originates in a study of cytotoxic CD8 clonotypes in ibrutinib-treated CLL. About the study: Among patients, around 25 responded partially and 2 completely; some 15 then stayed remitted and some 12 progressed after median roughly 73 months.

Repertoires were generated with immunoSEQ multiplex PCR, while TCRdb's copy carries only in-frame clones and drops some. The profile shows 250,000 to 350,000 clones, approximately 76% of them singletons. This sequence originates from a human donor with chronic lymphocytic leukemia. The chain combines TRBV5-1 with TRBJ2-1; D is unclear. The material was PBMCs, obtained at disease progression, from a patient treated with ibrutinib. As DNA, the CDR3 is TGCGCCAGCAGCTTGGATCCGCCCTACAATGAGCAGTTCTTC. This gives the protein CASSLDPPYNEQFF. The full variable domain, with the rest looked up from reference TRBV5-1 and TRBJ2-1, is KAGVTQTPRYLIKTRGQQVTLSCSPISGHRSVSWYQQTPGQGLQFLFEYFSETQRNKGNFPGRFSGRQFSNSRSEMNVSTLELGDSALYLCASSLDPPYNEQFFGPGTRLTVL.